This T cell receptor beta chain was identified during a study of blood T cell repertoires in COVID-19. Study in general: Samples of COVID-19 (acute and convalescent) were obtained from the United States, Italy and Spain. The analysed material was cDNA or gDNA that came from T cells, B-cell-depleted T cells, or PBMCs.

In the original workflow: Amplification of reference gene primers was used by the study to estimate nucleated cell counts. Assay used: immunoSEQ multiplex PCR; TCRdb lists only in-frame clones, some missing. Clone size and V and J calls were adopted from that table, with D and trimming inferred from the DNA. The table shows 150,000 to 180,000 clones, with about 90% occurring only once. The CDR3 is 12 amino acids. With 1 base removed from V and 8 bases from J, the gap between germline ends came to 8 bases. Germline V gives CDR1 SEHNR, CDR2 FQNEAQ (reference sequence). The chain uses TRBV7-9 and TRBJ1-2; D is unclear. The sequenced material came from peripheral blood. The TCR was taken from a man aged 50 to 60 with acute or convalescent COVID-19. The CDR3 nucleotides read TGTGCCAGCAGCTTAGAGCCCTGGGGCTACACCTTC. Encoded protein: CASSLEPWGYTF.